This is a list of T cell receptor beta chains from one sample in a study of blood T cell repertoires in COVID-19. Some clones are missing from TCRdb's copy, which holds only in-frame ones; the method was immunoSEQ multiplex PCR. Of 180,000 or so clones in the sample, roughly 79% were seen once. Material for sequencing was peripheral blood. All receptors come from a human donor with acute or convalescent COVID-19. The donor label of this sample is uncertain. CDR3s include the opening cysteine and the closing phenylalanine or tryptophan. A D gene is named only where the DNA matches it firmly. Clone size is given for some rows only: seen once, a few or many times, or a class if the clone is expanded.

len: 17; v_gene: TRBV5-6; abundance: .; j_gene: TRBJ2-2; d_gene: TRBD2; CDR3aa: CASSFGLAGSGTGELFF; CDR3nt: TGTGCCAGCAGCTTTGGACTAGCGGGGTCGGGCACCGGGGAGCTGTTTTTT
len: 13; v_gene: TRBV6-5; abundance: .; j_gene: TRBJ1-5; d_gene: TRBD1; CDR3aa: CASSQGADQPQHF; CDR3nt: TGTGCCAGCAGTCAGGGGGCCGATCAGCCCCAGCATTTT
len: 14; v_gene: TRBV5-1; abundance: .; j_gene: TRBJ2-1; d_gene: TRBD1; CDR3aa: CASSVGTGGHEQFF; CDR3nt: TGCGCCAGCAGCGTCGGGACAGGGGGCCATGAGCAGTTCTTC
len: 15; v_gene: TRBV29-1; abundance: .; j_gene: TRBJ2-2; d_gene: TRBD2; CDR3aa: CSVRRTSGRAGELFF; CDR3nt: TGCAGCGTCCGTCGGACTAGCGGGAGGGCCGGGGAGCTGTTTTTT
len: 15; v_gene: TRBV27; abundance: .; j_gene: TRBJ1-2; d_gene: .; CDR3aa: CASSPERQPIYGYTF; CDR3nt: TGTGCCAGCAGTCCCGAGAGACAGCCGATCTATGGCTACACCTTC
len: 15; v_gene: TRBV6-5; abundance: once; j_gene: TRBJ2-1; d_gene: TRBD2; CDR3aa: CASSYEASGRNEQFF; CDR3nt: TGTGCCAGCAGTTACGAGGCGAGCGGGAGAAATGAGCAGTTCTTC
len: 11; v_gene: TRBV27; abundance: .; j_gene: TRBJ1-1; d_gene: .; CDR3aa: CATHRNTEAFF; CDR3nt: TGTGCCACCCACAGGAACACTGAAGCTTTCTTT
len: 16; v_gene: TRBV9; abundance: .; j_gene: TRBJ2-1; d_gene: .; CDR3aa: CASSVDPGSSYNEQFF; CDR3nt: TGTGCCAGCAGCGTAGACCCGGGGAGCTCCTACAATGAGCAGTTCTTC
len: 13; v_gene: TRBV6-1; abundance: few; j_gene: TRBJ2-3; d_gene: .; CDR3aa: CASSERVIGTQYF; CDR3nt: TGTGCCAGCAGTGAACGGGTAATAGGTACGCAGTATTTT
len: 15; v_gene: TRBV6-5; abundance: .; j_gene: TRBJ2-3; d_gene: TRBD2; CDR3aa: CASSYSAGGADTQYF; CDR3nt: TGTGCCAGCAGTTACTCGGCGGGAGGTGCAGATACGCAGTATTTT